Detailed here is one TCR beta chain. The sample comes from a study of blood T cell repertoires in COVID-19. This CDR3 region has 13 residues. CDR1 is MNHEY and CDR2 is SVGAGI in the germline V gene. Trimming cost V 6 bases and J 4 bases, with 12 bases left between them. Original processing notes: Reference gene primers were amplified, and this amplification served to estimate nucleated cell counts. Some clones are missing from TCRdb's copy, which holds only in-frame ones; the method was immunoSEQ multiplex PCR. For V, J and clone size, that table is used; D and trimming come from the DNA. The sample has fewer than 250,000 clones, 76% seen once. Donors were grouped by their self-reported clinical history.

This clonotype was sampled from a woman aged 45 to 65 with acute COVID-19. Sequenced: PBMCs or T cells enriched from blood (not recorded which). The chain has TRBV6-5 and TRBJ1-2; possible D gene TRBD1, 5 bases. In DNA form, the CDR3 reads TGTGCCAGCAGCTTCAATGGGGCCTATGGCTACACCTTC. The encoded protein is CASSFNGAYGYTF.